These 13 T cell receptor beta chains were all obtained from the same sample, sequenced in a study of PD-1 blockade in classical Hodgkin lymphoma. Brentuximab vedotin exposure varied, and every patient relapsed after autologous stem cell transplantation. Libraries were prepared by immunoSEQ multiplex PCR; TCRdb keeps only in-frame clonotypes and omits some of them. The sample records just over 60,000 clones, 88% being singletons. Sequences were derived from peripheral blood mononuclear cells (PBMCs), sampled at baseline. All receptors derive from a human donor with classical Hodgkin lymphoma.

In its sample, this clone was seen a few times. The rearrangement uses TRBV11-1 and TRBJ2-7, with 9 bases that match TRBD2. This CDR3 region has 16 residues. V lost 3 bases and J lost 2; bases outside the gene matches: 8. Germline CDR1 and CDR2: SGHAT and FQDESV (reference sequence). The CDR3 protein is CASSLVAGALTYEQYF. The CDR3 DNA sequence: TGTGCCAGCAGCTTGGTAGCGGGGGCTTTGACCTACGAGCAGTACTTC.

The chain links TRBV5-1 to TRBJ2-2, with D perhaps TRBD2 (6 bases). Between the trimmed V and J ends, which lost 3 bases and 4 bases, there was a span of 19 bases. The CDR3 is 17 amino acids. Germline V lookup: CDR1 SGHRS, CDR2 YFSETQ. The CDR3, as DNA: TGCGCCAGCAGCTCACGGGCGGGGTTGTTGGGCACCGGGGAGCTGTTTTTT. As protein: CASSSRAGLLGTGELFF.

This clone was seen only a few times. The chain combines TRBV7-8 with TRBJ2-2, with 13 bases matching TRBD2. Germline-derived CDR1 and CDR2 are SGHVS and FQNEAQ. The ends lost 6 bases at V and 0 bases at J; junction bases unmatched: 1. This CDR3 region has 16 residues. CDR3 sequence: CASRTSGGSNTGELFF. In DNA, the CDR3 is TGTGCCAGCAGGACTAGCGGGGGGTCGAACACCGGGGAGCTGTTTTTT.

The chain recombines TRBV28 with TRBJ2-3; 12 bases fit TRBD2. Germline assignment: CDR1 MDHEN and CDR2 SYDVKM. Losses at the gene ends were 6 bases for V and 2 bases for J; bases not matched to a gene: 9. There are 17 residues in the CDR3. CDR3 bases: TGTGCCAGCAGCCTGAGACTAGCGGGGGCTTTCACAGATACGCAGTATTTT. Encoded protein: CASSLRLAGAFTDTQYF.

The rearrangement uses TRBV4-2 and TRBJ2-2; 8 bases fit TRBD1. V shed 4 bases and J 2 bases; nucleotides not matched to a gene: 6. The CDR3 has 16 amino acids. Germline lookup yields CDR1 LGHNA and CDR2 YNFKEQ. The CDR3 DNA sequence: TGTGCCAGCAGCCGTGGACAGGGTGGAAACACCGGGGAGCTGTTTTTT. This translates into CASSRGQGGNTGELFF.

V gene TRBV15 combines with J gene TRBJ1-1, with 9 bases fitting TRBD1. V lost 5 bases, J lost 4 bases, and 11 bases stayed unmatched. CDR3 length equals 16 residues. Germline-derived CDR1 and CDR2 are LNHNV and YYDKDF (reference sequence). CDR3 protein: CATSPRGTGLSTEAFF. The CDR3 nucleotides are TGTGCCACCAGCCCCCGCGGGACAGGGTTAAGCACTGAAGCTTTCTTT.

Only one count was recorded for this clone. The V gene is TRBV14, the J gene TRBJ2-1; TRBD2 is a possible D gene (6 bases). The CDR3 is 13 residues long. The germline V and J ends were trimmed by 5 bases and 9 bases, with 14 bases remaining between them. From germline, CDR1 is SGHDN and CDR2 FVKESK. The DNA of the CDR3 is TGTGCCAGCAGCACCAGGAGGGAGAGTGAGCAGTTCTTC. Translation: CASSTRRESEQFF.

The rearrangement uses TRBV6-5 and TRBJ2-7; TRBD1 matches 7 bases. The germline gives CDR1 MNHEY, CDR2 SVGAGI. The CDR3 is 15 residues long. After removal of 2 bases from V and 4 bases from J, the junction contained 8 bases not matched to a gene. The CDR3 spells CASSYRTGQSYEQYF. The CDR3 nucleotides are TGTGCCAGCAGTTACCGGACGGGACAGAGTTACGAGCAGTACTTC.

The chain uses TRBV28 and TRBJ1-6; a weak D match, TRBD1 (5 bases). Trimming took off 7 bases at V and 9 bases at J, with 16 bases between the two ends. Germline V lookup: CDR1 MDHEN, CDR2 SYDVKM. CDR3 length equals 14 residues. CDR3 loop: CASKPQVAISPLHF. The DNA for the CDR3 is TGTGCCAGCAAACCACAGGTGGCCATTTCACCCCTCCACTTT.

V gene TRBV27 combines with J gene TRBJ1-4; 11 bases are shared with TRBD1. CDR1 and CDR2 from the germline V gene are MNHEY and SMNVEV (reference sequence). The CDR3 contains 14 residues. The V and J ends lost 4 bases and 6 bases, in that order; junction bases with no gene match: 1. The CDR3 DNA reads TGTGCCAGCAGTTGGACAGGGGGCCATGAAAAACTGTTTTTT. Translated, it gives CASSWTGGHEKLFF.

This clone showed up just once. The CDR3 sequence: CAIRPAVNTEAFF. The CDR3 coding sequence is TGTGCCATCAGGCCGGCGGTGAACACTGAAGCTTTCTTT. The genes are TRBV10-3 and TRBJ1-1; D not resolved. Trimming stripped 6 bases from V and 0 bases from J, with 8 bases between. The CDR3 spans 13 residues. CDR1 and CDR2 from the germline V gene are ENHRY and SYGVKD.

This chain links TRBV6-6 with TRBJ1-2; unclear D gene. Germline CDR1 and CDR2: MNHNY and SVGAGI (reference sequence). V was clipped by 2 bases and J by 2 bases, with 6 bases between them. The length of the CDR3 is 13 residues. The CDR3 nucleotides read TGTGCCAGCAGTTACCAGAACAACTATGGCTACACCTTC. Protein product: CASSYQNNYGYTF.

CDR3 nucleotides: TGTGCCAGCAGTTCCGGCCCCTTAGGGGAGCAGTACTTC. Amino acid sequence: CASSSGPLGEQYF. J is TRBJ2-7 and V is TRBV9; no clear D gene. From germline, CDR1 is SGDLS and CDR2 YYNGEE. The CDR3 runs to 13 residues. Deletions cut 5 bases from V and 7 bases from J, with 16 bases between.